The clone carrying this T cell receptor beta chain was found many times. No antigen is known for it. This entry is derived from a study of T cell repertoires in cytomegalovirus infection. Study background: Matching HLA type, along with CMV infection, was indicated by public TCR beta signatures.

The study's findings and limits: Cumulative public TCR beta family frequency identified carriers of CMV plus the relevant HLA. HLA-C-restricted, CMV-specific TCR beta clonotypes were dominant ex vivo.

Germline V gives CDR1 SGHTA, CDR2 FQGNSA. CDR3 length: 12 residues. V lost 5 bases, J lost 3 bases, and 5 bases lay in between. TCRdb recomputed calls from the reads with MiXCR, one row per CDR3 protein. Among under 300,000 distinct CDR3 sequences listed, 10% to 15% were seen once. The chain links TRBV7-2 to TRBJ1-5; D remains ambiguous. Material: PBMCs. The sequence was collected from a human donor in good health (CMV status not recorded). Some clones in this sample may be carry-over from other donors' samples. CDR3 nucleotides: TGTGCCAGCAGCCAAATCAATCAGCCCCAGCATTTT. It translates to CASSQINQPQHF.